This T cell receptor beta chain was sequenced during a study of cytomegalovirus exposure and HLA in healthy donors. Study details: Tens of millions of unique TCR sequences came from HLA-typed donors in an early release.

Primers included in the PCR were 60 Vbeta and 13 Jbeta primers. Assay: immunoSEQ multiplex PCR; the TCRdb copy retains only in-frame clones and omits some. The data show approximately 130,000 clones, with about 77% seen just once and around 1.2% held by the top ten. Study conclusions and caveats: Most TCR beta V segments were productive about 90% or about 30% of the time in an earlier analysis. Judged likely to be a sequencing artifact was a cluster of highly shared sequence variants. Trimming of TCR beta V- and J-genes showed a link, identified in a later analysis, to a missense DCLRE1C variant.

CDR1 and CDR2 from the germline V gene are LGHNA and YSLEER. The CDR3 length is 15 residues. Losses at the gene ends were 5 bases for V and 0 bases for J; bases not matched to a gene: 5. Details on this clone: Its target is not known.

Input material: PBMCs. The receptor comes from a man in his forties or fifties in good health and CMV-seronegative. The chain combines TRBV4-3 with TRBJ1-2, with TRBD1 matching 8 bases. The CDR3 here is CASSKNRGSNYGYTF. In nucleotides, the CDR3 is TGCGCCAGCAGCAAAAACAGGGGGTCTAACTATGGCTACACCTTC.